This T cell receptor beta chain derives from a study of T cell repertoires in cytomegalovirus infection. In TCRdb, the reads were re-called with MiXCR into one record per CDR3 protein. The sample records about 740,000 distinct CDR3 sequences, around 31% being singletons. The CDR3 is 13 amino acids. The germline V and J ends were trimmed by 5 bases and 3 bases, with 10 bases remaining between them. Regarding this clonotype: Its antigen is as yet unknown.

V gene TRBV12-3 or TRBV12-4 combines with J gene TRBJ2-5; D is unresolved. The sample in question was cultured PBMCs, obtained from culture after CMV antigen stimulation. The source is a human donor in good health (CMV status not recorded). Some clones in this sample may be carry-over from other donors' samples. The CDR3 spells CASSAQQKETQYF. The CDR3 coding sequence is TGTGCCAGCAGTGCCCAACAGAAAGAGACCCAGTACTTC.